This TCR beta chain was sequenced in a study of blood T cells in healthy people across ages. Trimming shortened V by 5 bases and J by 2 bases, and 12 bases separated the two germline ends. CDR3 length: 14 residues. Germline V lookup: CDR1 MNHNY, CDR2 SVGAGI (reference sequence). A second PCR of about 7 to 11 cycles used a sample-barcoded 5' primer and a J-beta primer mix. TCRdb used MiXCR to reprocess the 5' RACE reads, holding one entry per CDR3 protein. The sample consists of a few hundred thousand distinct CDR3 sequences, approximately 52% of them appearing once. Sequencing was performed on blood. The sequence derives from a man aged 55 to 70 in good health. The chain recombines TRBV6-6 with TRBJ2-5; D unclear. The CDR3 reads CASSPPDIQETQYF. CDR3 DNA: TGTGCCAGCAGTCCCCCGGATATTCAAGAGACCCAGTACTTC.